These 25 T cell receptor beta chains came from one sample sequenced in a study of blood T cell repertoires in COVID-19. Here immunoSEQ multiplex PCR was the method, and the copy in TCRdb shows in-frame clones only, minus some. The repertoire includes roughly 250,000 clones, approximately 83% of them detected once, and 4% to 4.5% sits in the top ten. The material sequenced was PBMCs or T cells enriched from blood (not recorded which). The receptors shown here come from a woman younger than 45 who had recovered from COVID-19.

V gene TRBV6-5 combines with J gene TRBJ1-4; no definite D call. Germline loops: CDR1 MNHEY, CDR2 SVGAGI. This CDR3 contains 13 residues. The germline V and J ends were trimmed by 0 bases and 6 bases, with 5 bases remaining between them. The CDR3 DNA sequence: TGTGCCAGCAGTTACTCGCCGGATGAAAAACTGTTTTTT. This gives the protein CASSYSPDEKLFF.

This chain joins TRBV5-1 and TRBJ2-1; no clear D. The V and J ends lost 0 bases and 2 bases respectively, with 12 bases between them. Germline V gene sequence: CDR1 SGHRS, CDR2 YFSETQ. There are 16 residues in the CDR3. The chain's CDR3 is CASSLVEIKPYNEQFF. The CDR3 DNA reads as TGCGCCAGCAGCTTGGTAGAGATAAAACCCTACAATGAGCAGTTCTTC. The whole variable domain, filled in from reference TRBV5-1 and TRBJ2-1, reads KAGVTQTPRYLIKTRGQQVTLSCSPISGHRSVSWYQQTPGQGLQFLFEYFSETQRNKGNFPGRFSGRQFSNSRSEMNVSTLELGDSALYLCASSLVEIKPYNEQFFGPGTRLTVL.

The rearrangement uses TRBV7-9 and TRBJ2-3; TRBD1 is a possible D gene (7 bases). This CDR3 comprises 16 residues. Trimming removed 5 bases from V and 2 bases from J, with 17 bases in between. Germline V gene sequence: CDR1 SEHNR, CDR2 FQNEAQ (reference sequence). CDR3 residues: CASSLLEGASTDTQYF. CDR3 DNA: TGTGCCAGCAGCCTCCTGGAGGGGGCTTCCACAGATACGCAGTATTTT.

The rearrangement uses TRBV25-1 and TRBJ1-3; D unclear. Germline V CDR1 and CDR2: MGHDK, SYGVNS. CDR3 length: 15 amino acids. Trimming took off 0 bases at V and 5 bases at J, with 11 bases between the two ends. The CDR3 here is CASSEYSAGRNTIYF. The CDR3 bases are TGTGCCAGCAGTGAATACTCGGCAGGCAGAAACACCATATATTTT. The full variable domain, rest sourced from reference TRBV25-1 and TRBJ1-3, is EADIYQTPRYLVIGTGKKITLECSQTMGHDKMYWYQQDPGMELHLIHYSYGVNSTEKGDLSSESTVSRIRTEHFPLTLESARPSHTSQYLCASSEYSAGRNTIYFGEGSWLTVV.

V gene TRBV29-1 combines with J gene TRBJ2-7, with D tentatively TRBD1 (6 bases). Trimming shortened V by 5 bases and J by 6 bases, and 11 bases separated the two germline ends. This CDR3 contains 11 residues. Germline assignment: CDR1 SQVTM and CDR2 ANQGSEA. CDR3: CSVQQGGEQYF. Here the CDR3 DNA reads TGCAGCGTTCAACAGGGCGGCGAGCAGTACTTC.

The chain uses TRBV19 and TRBJ2-5; D remains unclear. Germline V gene sequence: CDR1 LNHDA, CDR2 SQIVND (reference sequence). V dropped 0 bases and J dropped 1 base, with 12 bases sitting between them. The CDR3 is 16 residues long. This CDR3 reads CASSIDGSFRQETQYF. In DNA, the CDR3 is TGTGCCAGTAGTATAGATGGCAGTTTCCGCCAAGAGACCCAGTACTTC.

The chain has TRBV7-2 and TRBJ1-5; 9 bases map to TRBD1. Germline assignment: CDR1 SGHTA and CDR2 FQGNSA. The CDR3 runs 13 residues. The ends lost 4 bases at V and 7 bases at J; junction bases unmatched: 2. The CDR3 region is CASSWDREQPQHF. CDR3 bases: TGTGCCAGCAGCTGGGACAGGGAACAGCCCCAGCATTTT.

The chain recombines TRBV7-2 with TRBJ1-2, with no clear D. Germline CDR1 is SGHTA and CDR2 is FQGNSA. CDR3 length: 13 residues. Trimming left V 5 bases short and J 2 bases short, with 9 bases between. As DNA, the CDR3 is TGTGCCAGCAGCGCACAGTTCAACTATGGCTACACCTTC. As protein: CASSAQFNYGYTF.

The chain is built from TRBV28 and TRBJ1-4; perhaps TRBD1 as D (6 bases). V lost 10 bases and J lost 3, with 15 bases in between. This CDR3 comprises 14 residues. CDR1 and CDR2 (germline): MDHEN, SYDVKM. The CDR3 DNA is TGTGCCACGGGAACAGGGTTTCCTAATGAAAAACTGTTTTTT. Its translation is CATGTGFPNEKLFF.

The CDR3 reads CASSLDPGMMAYEQYF. The CDR3 DNA sequence: TGCGCCAGCAGCTTGGATCCGGGTATGATGGCCTACGAGCAGTACTTC. J is TRBJ2-7 and V is TRBV5-1; the D is unclear. CDR3 length: 16 residues. Germline values: CDR1 SGHRS, CDR2 YFSETQ. V lost 0 bases, J lost 2 bases, and 15 bases lay in between. Full variable domain (rest looked up from reference TRBV5-1 and TRBJ2-7): KAGVTQTPRYLIKTRGQQVTLSCSPISGHRSVSWYQQTPGQGLQFLFEYFSETQRNKGNFPGRFSGRQFSNSRSEMNVSTLELGDSALYLCASSLDPGMMAYEQYFGPGTRLTVT.

V and J are TRBV30 and TRBJ1-3; TRBD1 matches at 11 bases. Germline assignment: CDR1 GTSNPN and CDR2 SVGIG (reference sequence). The length of the CDR3 is 17 residues. The V gene end was trimmed by 8 bases and the J gene end by 0 bases; junction bases not matched to a gene: 12. CDR3 region: CAANRDRGLLSGNTIYF. DNA for the CDR3: TGTGCCGCAAACCGGGACAGGGGGTTACTCTCTGGAAACACCATATATTTT.

The genes are TRBV19 and TRBJ2-7, with 10 bases that match TRBD1. The length of the CDR3 is 13 residues. The germline V gene encodes CDR1 LNHDA and CDR2 SQIVND (reference sequence). The V and J ends lost 9 bases and 6 bases, in that order; junction bases with no gene match: 8. This chain's CDR3 is CASRDRGLAEQYF. In DNA, the CDR3 is TGTGCCAGCCGGGACAGGGGTCTGGCCGAGCAGTACTTC. The full variable domain, in which reference TRBV19 and TRBJ2-7 provide the parts outside the CDR3, is DGGITQSPKYLFRKEGQNVTLSCEQNLNHDAMYWYRQDPGQGLRLIYYSQIVNDFQKGDIAEGYSVSREKKESFPLTVTSAQKNPTAFYLCASRDRGLAEQYFGPGTRLTVT.

This clone was seen once. The chain uses TRBV28 and TRBJ1-5, with D unresolved. Germline CDR1 is MDHEN and CDR2 is SYDVKM. The CDR3 totals 15 residues. The V gene lost 2 bases and the J gene lost 0 bases, with 8 bases spanning the gap. The CDR3 reads CASSLHGYSNQPQHF. CDR3 coding DNA: TGTGCCAGCAGTTTACACGGTTATAGCAATCAGCCCCAGCATTTT. Using reference TRBV28 and TRBJ1-5 for the parts outside the CDR3, the full variable domain is DVKVTQSSRYLVKRTGEKVFLECVQDMDHENMFWYRQDPGLGLRLIYFSYDVKMKEKGDIPEGYSVSREKKERFSLILESASTNQTSMYLCASSLHGYSNQPQHFGDGTRLSIL.

This chain uses TRBV30 with TRBJ2-7, with a weak D call TRBD2 (6 bases). Deletions cut 3 bases from V and 1 base from J, with 13 bases between. The germline CDR1 and CDR2 sequences are GTSNPN and SVGIG (reference sequence). The CDR3 is made up of 14 amino acids. Here the CDR3 reads CAWRAVAASYEQYF. The CDR3 nucleotides are TGTGCCTGGAGGGCGGTAGCGGCATCCTACGAGCAGTACTTC.

This sequence joins TRBV19 and TRBJ1-2, with TRBD1 matching 7 bases. With 5 bases clipped from V and 6 bases from J, the junction kept 6 bases outside the gene matches. The CDR3 spans 13 residues. Germline-derived CDR1 and CDR2 are LNHDA and SQIVND (reference sequence). The CDR3 nucleotides are TGTGCCAGTAGTGCAACAGGGGTCGATGGCTACACCTTC. This sequence encodes CASSATGVDGYTF.

V and J are TRBV4-1 and TRBJ1-1; D unresolved. CDR3 length: 14 residues. The germline V gene has CDR1 MGHRA and CDR2 YSYEKL. V was clipped by 4 bases and J by 4 bases, with 13 bases between them. The CDR3 sequence is CASSRQVLITEAFF. CDR3 coding DNA: TGCGCCAGCAGCCGGCAGGTTCTCATCACTGAAGCTTTCTTT.

The chain uses TRBV25-1 and TRBJ1-2; 11 bases align to TRBD1. CDR3 length: 12 residues. V was clipped by 6 bases and J by 10 bases; unmatched bases: 4. CDR1 and CDR2 from the germline V gene are MGHDK and SYGVNS. This chain's CDR3 is CASRADRGHYTF. CDR3 sequence (DNA): TGTGCCAGCAGGGCGGACAGGGGGCACTACACCTTC.

This chain links TRBV19 with TRBJ1-5, with D tentatively TRBD1 (6 bases). The CDR3 is 16 residues long. The V end was cut by 0 bases, the J end by 7 bases, with 16 bases between. Germline loops: CDR1 LNHDA, CDR2 SQIVND (reference sequence). CDR3 coding DNA: TGTGCCAGTAGTATAGATCGCACAGGGTTTGCGCAGCCCCAGCATTTT. This gives the protein CASSIDRTGFAQPQHF. Full variable domain (rest looked up from reference TRBV19 and TRBJ1-5): DGGITQSPKYLFRKEGQNVTLSCEQNLNHDAMYWYRQDPGQGLRLIYYSQIVNDFQKGDIAEGYSVSREKKESFPLTVTSAQKNPTAFYLCASSIDRTGFAQPQHFGDGTRLSIL.

This clone turned up a few times. V and J are TRBV7-9 and TRBJ1-2, with D possibly TRBD1 on 5 matching bases. Germline CDR1 SEHNR, CDR2 FQNEAQ (reference sequence). Trimming cost V 11 bases and J 4 bases, with 17 bases left between them. The CDR3 contains 13 residues. This chain's CDR3 is CAGGRGDSYGYTF. The DNA for the CDR3 is TGTGCCGGGGGGAGGGGCGACAGCTATGGCTACACCTTC.

The chain joins TRBV28 to TRBJ1-4; 7 nucleotides align to TRBD1. Trimming removed 4 bases from V and 4 bases from J; junction bases left unmatched: 6. CDR1 is MDHEN, CDR2 SYDVKM, per germline. The CDR3 runs 15 residues. The CDR3 nucleotides are TGTGCCAGCAGTTCCCCACAGGGGAATAATGAAAAACTGTTTTTT. Translated: CASSSPQGNNEKLFF.

CDR3 sequence: CASSTGQGSLRETQYF. CDR3 coding DNA: TGTGCCAGTAGTACCGGACAGGGATCGCTCCGGGAGACCCAGTACTTC. The chain carries TRBV19 and TRBJ2-5, with TRBD1 matching over 8 bases. CDR3 length equals 16 residues. V shed 4 bases and J 5 bases; nucleotides not matched to a gene: 12. CDR1 and CDR2 from the germline V gene are LNHDA and SQIVND (reference sequence).

The chain employs TRBV11-1 and TRBJ1-2; D is uncertain. The length of the CDR3 is 13 residues. Trimming took off 6 bases at V and 7 bases at J, with 15 bases between the two ends. The V gene's germline CDR1 is SGHAT and CDR2 FQDESV (reference sequence). CDR3 bases: TGTGCCAGCAGTTTTACTCCCCTCGTTGGCTACACCTTC. It specifies CASSFTPLVGYTF.

The chain couples TRBV6-5 to TRBJ1-1, with D perhaps TRBD1 (5 bases). This CDR3 has 13 amino acids. The V end lost 2 bases, the J end lost 4 bases, and 8 bases lay between the germline ends. From germline, CDR1 is MNHEY and CDR2 SVGAGI. The CDR3 loop is CASSYGRGTEAFF. CDR3 DNA: TGTGCCAGCAGTTACGGGAGGGGCACTGAAGCTTTCTTT.

The chain carries TRBV5-1 and TRBJ1-1; possible D gene TRBD1, 5 bases. The V gene's germline CDR1 is SGHRS and CDR2 YFSETQ. V was shortened by 1 base and J by 0 bases, with 10 bases between the two germline ends. This CDR3 has 15 residues. The CDR3 region is CASSLRGNLNTEAFF. The CDR3 DNA is TGCGCCAGCAGCTTGAGGGGCAATTTGAACACTGAAGCTTTCTTT.

The genes are TRBV28 and TRBJ1-6, with D hard to call. The CDR3 is 14 amino acids. The germline V and J ends were trimmed by 6 bases and 6 bases, with 12 bases remaining between them. From germline, CDR1 is MDHEN and CDR2 SYDVKM. The CDR3 coding sequence is TGTGCCAGCAGCATGGCCGCTCTTAATTCACCCCTCCACTTT. It codes for CASSMAALNSPLHF.